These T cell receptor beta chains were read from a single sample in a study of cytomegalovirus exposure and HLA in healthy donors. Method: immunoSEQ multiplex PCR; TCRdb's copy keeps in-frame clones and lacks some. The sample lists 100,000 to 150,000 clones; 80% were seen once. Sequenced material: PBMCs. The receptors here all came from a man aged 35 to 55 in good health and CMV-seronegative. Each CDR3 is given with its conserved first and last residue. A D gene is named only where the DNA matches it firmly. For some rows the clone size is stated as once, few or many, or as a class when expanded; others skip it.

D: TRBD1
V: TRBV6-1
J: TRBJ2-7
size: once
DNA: TGTGCCAGCAGTGATCGACAGGGGTCTACCTACGAGCAGTACTTC
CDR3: CASSDRQGSTYEQYF

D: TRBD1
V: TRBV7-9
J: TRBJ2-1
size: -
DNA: TGTGCCAGCATCAAGGGACAGCAAGTCTCCTACAATGAGCAGTTCTTC
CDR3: CASIKGQQVSYNEQFF

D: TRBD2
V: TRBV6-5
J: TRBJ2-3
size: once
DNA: TGTGCCAGCATCCCTAGCGGGAGCACAGATACGCAGTATTTT
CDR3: CASIPSGSTDTQYF

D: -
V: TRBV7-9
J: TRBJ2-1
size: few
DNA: TGTGCCATCACAGGTCCTCTCAATGAGCAGTTCTTC
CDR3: CAITGPLNEQFF

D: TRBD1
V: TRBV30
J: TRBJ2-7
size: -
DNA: TGTGCCTGGAGTCAGGGGGCAAACTACGAGCAGTACTTC
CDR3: CAWSQGANYEQYF

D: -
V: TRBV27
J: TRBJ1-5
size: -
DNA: TGTGCCAGCAGTGGTCAGGTAGATCAGCCCCAGCATTTT
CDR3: CASSGQVDQPQHF

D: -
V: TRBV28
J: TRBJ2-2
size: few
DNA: TGTGCCAGCAGTTTAGGGGACTCCCTGAACACCGGGGAGCTGTTTTTT
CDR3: CASSLGDSLNTGELFF

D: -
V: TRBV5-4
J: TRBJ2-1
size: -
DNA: TGTGCCAGCAGCTTGGTGGAGCCTCGGGGCAATGAGCAGTTCTTC
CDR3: CASSLVEPRGNEQFF

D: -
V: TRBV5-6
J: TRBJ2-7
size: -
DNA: TGTGCCAGCAGCTTGGGGAGGGTCGGGGCGCAATACGAGCAGTACTTC
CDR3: CASSLGRVGAQYEQYF

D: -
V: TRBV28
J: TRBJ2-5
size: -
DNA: TGTGCCAGCAGTCAGAACCCGGGGTGGAGGCAAGAGACCCAGTACTTC
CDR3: CASSQNPGWRQETQYF

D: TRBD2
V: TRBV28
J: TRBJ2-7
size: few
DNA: TGTGCCAGCAGCCGACCGGGACTAGCCTACGAGCAGTACTTC
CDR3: CASSRPGLAYEQYF

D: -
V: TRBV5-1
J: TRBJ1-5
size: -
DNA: TGCGCCAGCAGCTTGGGGGGCCTCTATCAGCCCCAGCATTTT
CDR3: CASSLGGLYQPQHF

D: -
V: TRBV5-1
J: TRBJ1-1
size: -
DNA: TGCGCCAGCAGCCCTCAGGGTGGGAACACTGAAGCTTTCTTT
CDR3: CASSPQGGNTEAFF

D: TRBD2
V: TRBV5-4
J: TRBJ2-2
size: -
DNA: TGTGCCAGCAGCTCGACTAGCGGGGCCGTAGGGGAGCTGTTTTTT
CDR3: CASSSTSGAVGELFF

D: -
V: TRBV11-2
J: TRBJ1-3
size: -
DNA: TGTGCCAGCAGCCGGACAGACTCTGGAAACACCATATATTTT
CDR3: CASSRTDSGNTIYF

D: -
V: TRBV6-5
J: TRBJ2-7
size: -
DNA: TGTGCCAGCAGGGGGCTAAGGGACGAGCAGTACTTC
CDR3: CASRGLRDEQYF

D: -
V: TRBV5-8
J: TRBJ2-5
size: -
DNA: TGTGCCAGCAACTACCCACCGAGGGAGACCCAGTACTTC
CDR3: CASNYPPRETQYF

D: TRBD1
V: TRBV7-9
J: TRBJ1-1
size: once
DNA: TGTGCCAGCAGCGTGGACAGGATGAACACTGAAGCTTTCTTT
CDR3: CASSVDRMNTEAFF

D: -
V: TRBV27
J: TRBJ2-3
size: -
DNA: TGTGCCAGCAGGGCTAGCCAAAGCACAGATACGCAGTATTTT
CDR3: CASRASQSTDTQYF

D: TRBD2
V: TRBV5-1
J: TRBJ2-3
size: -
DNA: TGCGCCAGCAGCTTAGCGGGGCCTCGAGATACGCAGTATTTT
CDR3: CASSLAGPRDTQYF

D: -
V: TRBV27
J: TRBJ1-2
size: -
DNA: TGTGCCAGCAGTTTAGATGCCCCCCAGACTAACTATGGCTACACCTTC
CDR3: CASSLDAPQTNYGYTF

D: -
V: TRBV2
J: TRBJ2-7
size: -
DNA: TGTGCCAGCAGCTATGATAGCGGAGTGAGCTCCTACGAGCAGTACTTC
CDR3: CASSYDSGVSSYEQYF

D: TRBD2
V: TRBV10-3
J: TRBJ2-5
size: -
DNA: TGTGCCATCAGTGGCGGGGGAGGGGAGACCCAGTACTTC
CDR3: CAISGGGGETQYF

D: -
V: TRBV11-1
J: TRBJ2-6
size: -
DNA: TGTGCCAGCAGCTTAGAAATGGCCCGGGGGTCTGGGGCCAACGTCCTGACTTTC
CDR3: CASSLEMARGSGANVLTF

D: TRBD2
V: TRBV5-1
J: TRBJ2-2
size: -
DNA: TGCGCCAGCAGCCAGGGACTACCGAACACCGGGGAGCTGTTTTTT
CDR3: CASSQGLPNTGELFF

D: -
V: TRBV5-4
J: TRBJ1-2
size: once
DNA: TGTGCCAGCAGCTCAGAGACAGACTCCAACTATGGCTACACCTTC
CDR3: CASSSETDSNYGYTF

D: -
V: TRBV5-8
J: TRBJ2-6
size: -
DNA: TGTGCCAGCAGCTTGGGACAGGACCCCCGCTCTGGGGCCAACGTCCTGACTTTC
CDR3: CASSLGQDPRSGANVLTF

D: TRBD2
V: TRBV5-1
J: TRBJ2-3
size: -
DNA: TGCGCCAGCAGCCGAGGACTAGCGGGAGCTCGGGATACGCAGTATTTT
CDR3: CASSRGLAGARDTQYF

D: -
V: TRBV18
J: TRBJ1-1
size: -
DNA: TGTGCCAGCTCCGGGCAGGGGTTAAACACTGAAGCTTTCTTT
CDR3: CASSGQGLNTEAFF

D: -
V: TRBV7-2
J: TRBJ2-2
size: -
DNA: TGTGCCAGCAGCTTATTGGCGGGGACCAACACCGGGGAGCTGTTTTTT
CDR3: CASSLLAGTNTGELFF

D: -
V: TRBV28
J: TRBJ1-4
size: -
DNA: TGTGCCAGCAGTTCGGGACTTGAAAAACTGTTTTTT
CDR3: CASSSGLEKLFF

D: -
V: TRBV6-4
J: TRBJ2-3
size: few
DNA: TGTGCCAGCAGTGACGACGGGGGAGATACGCAGTATTTT
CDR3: CASSDDGGDTQYF

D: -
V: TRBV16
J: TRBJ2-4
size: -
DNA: TGTGCCAGCAGCCCCATACGGGAATTAGCCAAAAACATTCAGTACTTC
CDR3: CASSPIRELAKNIQYF

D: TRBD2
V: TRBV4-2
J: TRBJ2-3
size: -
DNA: TGTGCCAGCAGCCCTAGCGGGGGGGCGGCAGATACGCAGTATTTT
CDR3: CASSPSGGAADTQYF

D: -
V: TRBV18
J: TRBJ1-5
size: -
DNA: TGTGCCAGCTCACCCGACACAGGGAGCAATCAGCCCCAGCATTTT
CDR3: CASSPDTGSNQPQHF

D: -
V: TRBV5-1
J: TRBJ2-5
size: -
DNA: TGCGCCAGCAGCCGACCCGGACTATCAGAGACCCAGTACTTC
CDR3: CASSRPGLSETQYF

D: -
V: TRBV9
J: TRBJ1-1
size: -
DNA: TGTGCCAGCAGCGTAGTCGCGGATACCGAAGCTTTCTTT
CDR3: CASSVVADTEAFF

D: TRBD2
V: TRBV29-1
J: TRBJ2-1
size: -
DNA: TGCAGCGTTAGCGGGAATGGGGTTTACAATGAGCAGTTCTTC
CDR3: CSVSGNGVYNEQFF

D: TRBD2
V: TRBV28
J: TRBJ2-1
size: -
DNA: TGTGCCAGCAGCCTAGCGGGAGTTAGTAATGAGCAGTTCTTC
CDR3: CASSLAGVSNEQFF

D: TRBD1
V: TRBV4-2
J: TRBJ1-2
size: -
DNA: TGTGCCAGCAGCCCTCAGACAGGGGACTATGGCTACACCTTC
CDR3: CASSPQTGDYGYTF

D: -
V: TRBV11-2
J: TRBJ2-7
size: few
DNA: TGTGCCAGCAGCTTAAATCCGAGCTCCTACGAGCAGTACTTC
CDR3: CASSLNPSSYEQYF

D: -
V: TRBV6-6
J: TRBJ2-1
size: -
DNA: TGTGCCAGCAGCTACTCTAGCACCGACTACAATGAGCAGTTCTTC
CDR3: CASSYSSTDYNEQFF

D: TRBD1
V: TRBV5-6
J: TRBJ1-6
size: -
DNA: TGTGCCAGCAGCCCGGGACAGGGGAATTCACCCCTCCACTTT
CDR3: CASSPGQGNSPLHF

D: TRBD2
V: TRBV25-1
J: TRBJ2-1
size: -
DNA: TGTGCCAGCAGTTCCGGGACTAGCGGATCCTACAATGAGCAGTTCTTC
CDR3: CASSSGTSGSYNEQFF

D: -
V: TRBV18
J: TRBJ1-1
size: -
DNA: TGTGCCAGCTCCCTCACTACGGATCCGGCTTTCTTT
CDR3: CASSLTTDPAFF

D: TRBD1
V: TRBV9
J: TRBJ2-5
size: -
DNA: TGTGCCAGCAGCGTAGTGGGGACAGGGGAGACCCAGTACTTC
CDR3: CASSVVGTGETQYF

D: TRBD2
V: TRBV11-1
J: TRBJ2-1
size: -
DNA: TGTGCCAGCAGCTCCCTAGCGGGAGCAGTGAATGAGCAGTTCTTC
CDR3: CASSSLAGAVNEQFF

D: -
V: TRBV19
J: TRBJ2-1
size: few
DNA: TGTGCCAGTAGTGCGGGACTTGTTAATGAGCAGTTCTTC
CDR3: CASSAGLVNEQFF

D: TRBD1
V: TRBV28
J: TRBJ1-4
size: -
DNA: TGTGCCAGCATTGGGACAGGGGGTGAAAAACTGTTTTTT
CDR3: CASIGTGGEKLFF

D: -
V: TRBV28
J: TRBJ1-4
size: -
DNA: TGTGCCAGCAGCTACCAAGGAGTAACTAATGAAAAACTGTTTTTT
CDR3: CASSYQGVTNEKLFF

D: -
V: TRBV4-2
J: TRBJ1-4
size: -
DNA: TGTGCCAGCAGCCAAGTCTGGGGGGGACTTAATGAAAAACTGTTTTTT
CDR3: CASSQVWGGLNEKLFF

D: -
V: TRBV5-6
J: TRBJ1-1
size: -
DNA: TGTGCCAGCAGCTTGGACAGGGCGAACACTGAAGCTTTCTTT
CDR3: CASSLDRANTEAFF

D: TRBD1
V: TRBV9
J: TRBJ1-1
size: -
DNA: TGTGCCAGCAGCGCGGGACAGCTTAACACTGAAGCTTTCTTT
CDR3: CASSAGQLNTEAFF

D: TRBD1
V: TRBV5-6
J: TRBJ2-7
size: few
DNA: TGTGCCAGCAGCCGCCGGGACAGGGAACCCAAAGAGCAGTACTTC
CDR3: CASSRRDREPKEQYF

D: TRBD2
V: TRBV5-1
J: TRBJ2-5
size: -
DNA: TGCGCCAGCAGCTTGGTCCTGACGGGACTAGCGGGAAAAGAGACCCAGTACTTC
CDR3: CASSLVLTGLAGKETQYF